Listed below are T cell receptor beta chains from one sample, sequenced in a study of graft-versus-host responses after intestinal transplantation. These receptors' antigens are unknown. TCRdb keeps only in-frame clones here, not all; method: immunoSEQ multiplex PCR. The data contain roughly 92,000 clones, roughly 90% of them seen just once; the ten biggest clones take up less than 0.12%. The sample consisted of unstimulated CD4+ T cells sorted from spleen or lymph node cells, taken before intestinal transplant. Every receptor here comes from a human donor who received an intestinal transplant. The CDR3 runs from the conserved cysteine through the conserved F or W. Fields, in order: clone size, D gene, V gene, J gene, CDR3 DNA, CDR3 protein. D genes are given only for firm matches. Some rows have no size entry. The others give once, few or many, or a class for an expanded clone.

clone_size: .
d_call: TRBD1
v_call: TRBV5-6
j_call: TRBJ2-5
cdr3_nt: TGTGCCAGCAGCCGTCGGACAGGTACCACAAAAGAGACCCAGTACTTC
cdr3_aa: CASSRRTGTTKETQYF

clone_size: .
d_call: TRBD2
v_call: TRBV5-4
j_call: TRBJ2-5
cdr3_nt: TGTGCCAGCAGAACCGGGACTAGCGGGGGGGGAGGTGGGACCCAGTACTTC
cdr3_aa: CASRTGTSGGGGGTQYF

clone_size: .
d_call: TRBD1
v_call: TRBV18
j_call: TRBJ2-4
cdr3_nt: TGTGCCAGCTCACCAGGGACAGGGAAGGTCCTTCAGTACTTC
cdr3_aa: CASSPGTGKVLQYF

clone_size: .
d_call: .
v_call: TRBV4-1
j_call: TRBJ2-1
cdr3_nt: TGCGCCAGCAGCCAACCAATACAGGGATCCACCAGAAATGAGCAGTTCTTC
cdr3_aa: CASSQPIQGSTRNEQFF

clone_size: once
d_call: .
v_call: TRBV6-1
j_call: TRBJ1-1
cdr3_nt: TGTGCCAGCAGTGAACGGGAGAACACTGAAGCTTTCTTT
cdr3_aa: CASSERENTEAFF

clone_size: .
d_call: TRBD2
v_call: TRBV5-1
j_call: TRBJ2-5
cdr3_nt: TGCGCCAGCAGCTTGGTGGCTAGCGGGGGGGAGACCCAGTACTTC
cdr3_aa: CASSLVASGGETQYF

clone_size: .
d_call: TRBD2
v_call: TRBV13
j_call: TRBJ2-2
cdr3_nt: TGTGCCAGCAGCCCCCGACTAGCGGGGGACACCGGGGAGCTGTTTTTT
cdr3_aa: CASSPRLAGDTGELFF

clone_size: .
d_call: TRBD1
v_call: TRBV9
j_call: TRBJ1-4
cdr3_nt: TGTGCCAGCAGCACCCGGACAGGGGGCGGTGAAAAACTGTTTTTT
cdr3_aa: CASSTRTGGGEKLFF

clone_size: .
d_call: .
v_call: TRBV5-1
j_call: TRBJ1-6
cdr3_nt: TGCGCCAGCAGCTTGGAAGCATTTAATTCACCCCTCCACTTT
cdr3_aa: CASSLEAFNSPLHF

clone_size: .
d_call: .
v_call: TRBV6-5
j_call: TRBJ2-5
cdr3_nt: TGTGCCAGCAGTTCCGTGGGTAGCCCGAGGGAGACCCAGTACTTC
cdr3_aa: CASSSVGSPRETQYF

clone_size: once
d_call: TRBD2
v_call: TRBV29-1
j_call: TRBJ2-3
cdr3_nt: TGCAGCGTTGGTTGGCGAGCGGGGGGGCCAGGGGATACGCAGTATTTT
cdr3_aa: CSVGWRAGGPGDTQYF

clone_size: .
d_call: TRBD2
v_call: TRBV9
j_call: TRBJ2-1
cdr3_nt: TGTGCCAACAACCCCGACACAGCGGGGACCTACAATGAGCAGTTCTTC
cdr3_aa: CANNPDTAGTYNEQFF

clone_size: .
d_call: TRBD1
v_call: TRBV5-1
j_call: TRBJ1-1
cdr3_nt: TGCGCCAGCAGCCTGGCCGACAGGGGAAAGAACACTGAAGCTTTCTTT
cdr3_aa: CASSLADRGKNTEAFF

clone_size: .
d_call: .
v_call: TRBV19
j_call: TRBJ1-1
cdr3_nt: TGTGCCAGTAGTATCTTCGCACGGGGGGGAGACGAAGCTTTCTTT
cdr3_aa: CASSIFARGGDEAFF

clone_size: .
d_call: TRBD1
v_call: TRBV19
j_call: TRBJ1-2
cdr3_nt: TGTGCCAGTTACGGACAGGGTGGTGGCTACACCTTC
cdr3_aa: CASYGQGGGYTF

clone_size: .
d_call: .
v_call: TRBV21-1
j_call: TRBJ2-7
cdr3_nt: TGTGCCAGCAGCCCTCAACAGGCTTCACCGACCTACGAGCAGTACTTC
cdr3_aa: CASSPQQASPTYEQYF

clone_size: .
d_call: TRBD2
v_call: TRBV13
j_call: TRBJ2-1
cdr3_nt: TGTGCCAGCAGCTTAGTTTCTGGGACTAGCTTCTACAATGAGCAGTTCTTC
cdr3_aa: CASSLVSGTSFYNEQFF

clone_size: .
d_call: .
v_call: TRBV5-4
j_call: TRBJ2-7
cdr3_nt: TGTGCCAGCAGCCCCGACAGGCTCGGCGAGCAGTACTTC
cdr3_aa: CASSPDRLGEQYF

clone_size: .
d_call: .
v_call: TRBV9
j_call: TRBJ2-2
cdr3_nt: TGTGCCAGCAGCCCCGTTGGAGGCGGCCCCGGGGAGCTGTTTTTT
cdr3_aa: CASSPVGGGPGELFF

clone_size: .
d_call: .
v_call: TRBV27
j_call: TRBJ1-1
cdr3_nt: TGTGCCAGCAGAAAGGGGTGGAACACTGAAGCTTTCTTT
cdr3_aa: CASRKGWNTEAFF

clone_size: .
d_call: TRBD1
v_call: TRBV7-7
j_call: TRBJ2-2
cdr3_nt: TGTGCTAGCAGCTTAGGGACAGGGCGCACCGGGGAGCTGTTTTTT
cdr3_aa: CASSLGTGRTGELFF

clone_size: .
d_call: .
v_call: TRBV18
j_call: TRBJ1-1
cdr3_nt: TGTGCCAGCTCTACCGCGGCTGAAGCTTTCTTT
cdr3_aa: CASSTAAEAFF

clone_size: once
d_call: TRBD1
v_call: TRBV7-9
j_call: TRBJ2-2
cdr3_nt: TGTGCCAGCAGGGACAGGGTCACCGGGGAGCTGTTTTTT
cdr3_aa: CASRDRVTGELFF

clone_size: .
d_call: .
v_call: TRBV2
j_call: TRBJ1-2
cdr3_nt: TGTGCCAGCAGTCCGTTAAGACAGAACTATGGCTACACCTTC
cdr3_aa: CASSPLRQNYGYTF

clone_size: .
d_call: TRBD1
v_call: TRBV5-1
j_call: TRBJ2-3
cdr3_nt: TGCGCCAGCAGCACAAGGACAGGGTTGGATACGCAGTATTTT
cdr3_aa: CASSTRTGLDTQYF

clone_size: .
d_call: .
v_call: TRBV10-3
j_call: TRBJ1-3
cdr3_nt: TGTGCCATCCGCCTTTCGGGTTTTAGTGATTCTGGAAACACCATATATTTT
cdr3_aa: CAIRLSGFSDSGNTIYF

clone_size: .
d_call: TRBD2
v_call: TRBV2
j_call: TRBJ2-5
cdr3_nt: TGTGCCAGCAGTGAATCCCTAGCGGGGGGACAAGAGACCCAGTACTTC
cdr3_aa: CASSESLAGGQETQYF

clone_size: once
d_call: TRBD1
v_call: TRBV19
j_call: TRBJ1-1
cdr3_nt: TGTGCCAGTAGCACCGACAGGGATACTGAAGCTTTCTTT
cdr3_aa: CASSTDRDTEAFF

clone_size: .
d_call: .
v_call: TRBV5-1
j_call: TRBJ1-3
cdr3_nt: TGCGCCAGCAGCTCGGTGCCTGGAAACACCATATATTTT
cdr3_aa: CASSSVPGNTIYF

clone_size: .
d_call: TRBD2
v_call: TRBV7-2
j_call: TRBJ2-5
cdr3_nt: TGTGCCAGCAGCTTAGCGCGAGTAGCGGGGGGGCGGGAGACCCAGTACTTC
cdr3_aa: CASSLARVAGGRETQYF

clone_size: .
d_call: TRBD1
v_call: TRBV19
j_call: TRBJ1-1
cdr3_nt: TGTGCCAGTAGTCCAACAGGGGGCCGTACTGAAGCTTTCTTT
cdr3_aa: CASSPTGGRTEAFF

clone_size: .
d_call: TRBD1
v_call: TRBV7-2
j_call: TRBJ1-4
cdr3_nt: TGTGCCAGCAGCTCGGGACAGGGTACCTCCGAAAAACTGTTTTTT
cdr3_aa: CASSSGQGTSEKLFF

clone_size: .
d_call: TRBD1
v_call: TRBV30
j_call: TRBJ1-6
cdr3_nt: TGTGCCTGGAGTGCCACACCCGGGACAGGGGTGGAAACCCTCCACTTT
cdr3_aa: CAWSATPGTGVETLHF

clone_size: .
d_call: .
v_call: TRBV19
j_call: TRBJ2-3
cdr3_nt: TGTGCCAGTAGTAAGAGAGAGGATACGCAGTATTTT
cdr3_aa: CASSKREDTQYF

clone_size: .
d_call: .
v_call: TRBV5-1
j_call: TRBJ1-5
cdr3_nt: TGCGCCAGCAGCGTGGCCCCACCGGACACCTATAGCAATCAGCCCCAGCATTTT
cdr3_aa: CASSVAPPDTYSNQPQHF

clone_size: .
d_call: TRBD2
v_call: TRBV11-3
j_call: TRBJ2-1
cdr3_nt: TGTGCCAGCAGCTTAGGGCAAGGTAGCGGGGGGCCCTACAATGAGCAGTTCTTC
cdr3_aa: CASSLGQGSGGPYNEQFF

clone_size: once
d_call: .
v_call: TRBV6-1
j_call: TRBJ1-5
cdr3_nt: TGTGCCAGCAGTGAAGGCGGAGTGAGGCCCCAGCATTTT
cdr3_aa: CASSEGGVRPQHF

clone_size: .
d_call: .
v_call: TRBV5-1
j_call: TRBJ2-7
cdr3_nt: TGCGCCAGCAGCTTGGGTGTCGGCTCCTACGAGCAGTACTTC
cdr3_aa: CASSLGVGSYEQYF

clone_size: .
d_call: TRBD2
v_call: TRBV6-5
j_call: TRBJ2-7
cdr3_nt: TGTGCCAGCAGTTACTCGGCGGGGGGGCCCTCCTACGAGCAGTACTTC
cdr3_aa: CASSYSAGGPSYEQYF

clone_size: few
d_call: .
v_call: TRBV6-5
j_call: TRBJ1-3
cdr3_nt: TGTGCCAGCAGAAGGACAGTCTCTGGAAACACCATATATTTT
cdr3_aa: CASRRTVSGNTIYF

clone_size: .
d_call: TRBD1
v_call: TRBV27
j_call: TRBJ1-1
cdr3_nt: TGTGCCAGCAGTTACCGACAGGGGCTGAACACTGAAGCTTTCTTT
cdr3_aa: CASSYRQGLNTEAFF

clone_size: .
d_call: .
v_call: TRBV11-2
j_call: TRBJ1-1
cdr3_nt: TGTGCCAGCAGCTCTCCAGGGAACACTGAAGCTTTCTTT
cdr3_aa: CASSSPGNTEAFF

clone_size: .
d_call: .
v_call: TRBV19
j_call: TRBJ1-5
cdr3_nt: TGTGCCAGTAGTATCCTCCCCCCGACAGTACAGCCCCAGCATTTT
cdr3_aa: CASSILPPTVQPQHF

clone_size: .
d_call: TRBD2
v_call: TRBV7-8
j_call: TRBJ2-3
cdr3_nt: TGTGCCAGCCGCATAACCGGGAGGGGTGGGGTGAATACGCAGTATTTT
cdr3_aa: CASRITGRGGVNTQYF

clone_size: .
d_call: .
v_call: TRBV2
j_call: TRBJ1-5
cdr3_nt: TGTGCCAGCAGCGATGACGCGGGGCAGCCCCAGCATTTT
cdr3_aa: CASSDDAGQPQHF

clone_size: .
d_call: .
v_call: TRBV7-3
j_call: TRBJ2-1
cdr3_nt: TGTGCCAGCAGCTTAGGGGCAGGGTATACCTACAATGAGCAGTTCTTC
cdr3_aa: CASSLGAGYTYNEQFF

clone_size: few
d_call: .
v_call: TRBV15
j_call: TRBJ2-7
cdr3_nt: TGTGCCACCAGCAGCCCAGACAGTTACGAGCAGTACTTC
cdr3_aa: CATSSPDSYEQYF

clone_size: once
d_call: .
v_call: TRBV2
j_call: TRBJ2-2
cdr3_nt: TGTGCCAGAGTCCCGGGAAACACCGGGGAGCTGTTTTTT
cdr3_aa: CARVPGNTGELFF

clone_size: once
d_call: .
v_call: TRBV16
j_call: TRBJ1-2
cdr3_nt: TGTGCCAGCAGCCCACAGGGTCTTAACTATGGCTACACCTTC
cdr3_aa: CASSPQGLNYGYTF

clone_size: .
d_call: .
v_call: TRBV5-1
j_call: TRBJ2-2
cdr3_nt: TGCGCCAGCTTTGGGGCCTTCACCGGGGAGCTGTTTTTT
cdr3_aa: CASFGAFTGELFF

clone_size: few
d_call: TRBD1
v_call: TRBV6-5
j_call: TRBJ1-2
cdr3_nt: TGTGCCAGCAGCAAGGGCAGGGGGGATGGCTACACCTTC
cdr3_aa: CASSKGRGDGYTF

clone_size: .
d_call: TRBD1
v_call: TRBV10-2
j_call: TRBJ1-1
cdr3_nt: TGCGCCAGCATTATCCCGGGACAGGGCTTTTCGTCTTTCTTT
cdr3_aa: CASIIPGQGFSSFF

clone_size: .
d_call: .
v_call: TRBV5-1
j_call: TRBJ2-4
cdr3_nt: TGCGCCAGCAGCCGAGAAAGACAGGAGGCGGCCAAAAACATTCAGTACTTC
cdr3_aa: CASSRERQEAAKNIQYF

clone_size: .
d_call: TRBD2
v_call: TRBV10-2
j_call: TRBJ2-5
cdr3_nt: TGCGCCAGCAGCCGGACTAGCCCCCAAGAGACCCAGTACTTC
cdr3_aa: CASSRTSPQETQYF

clone_size: .
d_call: TRBD1
v_call: TRBV6-1
j_call: TRBJ1-1
cdr3_nt: TGTGCCAGCAGCGCAGACAGGGGCCCGCAAGCTTTCTTT
cdr3_aa: CASSADRGPQAFF